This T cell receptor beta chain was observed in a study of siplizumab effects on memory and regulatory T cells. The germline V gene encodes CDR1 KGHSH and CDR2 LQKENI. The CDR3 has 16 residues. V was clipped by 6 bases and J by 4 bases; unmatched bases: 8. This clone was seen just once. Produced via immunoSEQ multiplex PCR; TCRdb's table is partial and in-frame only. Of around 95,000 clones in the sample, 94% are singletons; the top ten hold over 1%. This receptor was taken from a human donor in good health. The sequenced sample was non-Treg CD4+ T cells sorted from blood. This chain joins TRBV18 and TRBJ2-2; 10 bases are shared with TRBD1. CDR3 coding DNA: TGTGCCAGCTCCCAAAGACGGGACAGGGGCACCGGGGAGCTGTTTTTT. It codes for CASSQRRDRGTGELFF.